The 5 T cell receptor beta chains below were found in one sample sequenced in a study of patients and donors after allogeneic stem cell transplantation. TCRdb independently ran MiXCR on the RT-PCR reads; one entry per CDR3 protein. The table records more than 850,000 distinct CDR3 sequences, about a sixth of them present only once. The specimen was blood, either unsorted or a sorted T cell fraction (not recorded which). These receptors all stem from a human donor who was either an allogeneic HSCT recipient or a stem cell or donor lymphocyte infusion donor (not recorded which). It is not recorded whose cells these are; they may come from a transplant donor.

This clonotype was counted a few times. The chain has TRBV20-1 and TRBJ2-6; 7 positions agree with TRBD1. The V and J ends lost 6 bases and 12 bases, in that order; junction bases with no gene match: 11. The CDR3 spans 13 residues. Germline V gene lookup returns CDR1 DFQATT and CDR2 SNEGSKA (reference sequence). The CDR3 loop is CSASGQIPSVLTF. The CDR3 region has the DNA TGCAGTGCATCGGGACAGATCCCTTCCGTCCTGACTTTC.

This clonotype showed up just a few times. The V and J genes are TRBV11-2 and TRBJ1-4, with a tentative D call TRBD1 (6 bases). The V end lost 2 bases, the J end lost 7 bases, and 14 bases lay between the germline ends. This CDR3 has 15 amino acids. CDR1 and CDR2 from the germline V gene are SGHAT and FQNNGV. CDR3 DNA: TGTGCCAGCAGCTTATCGGGACAACGGGGTGAAAAACTGTTTTTT. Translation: CASSLSGQRGEKLFF.

CDR3 nucleotide sequence: TGTGCCAGCAGCCAAACCTATGGGCAGTATTTT. This gives the protein CASSQTYGQYF. The chain uses TRBV14 and TRBJ2-3, with no clear D. Germline loops: CDR1 SGHDN, CDR2 FVKESK. V lost 2 bases, J lost 11 bases, and 8 bases lay in between. There are 11 residues in the CDR3.

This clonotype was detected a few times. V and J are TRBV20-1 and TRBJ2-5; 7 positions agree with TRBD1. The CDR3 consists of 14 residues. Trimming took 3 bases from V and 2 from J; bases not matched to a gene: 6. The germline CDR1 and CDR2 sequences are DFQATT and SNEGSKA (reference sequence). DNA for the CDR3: TGCAGTGCTAGCCGAAACAGGGGTCAAGAGACCCAGTACTTC. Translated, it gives CSASRNRGQETQYF.

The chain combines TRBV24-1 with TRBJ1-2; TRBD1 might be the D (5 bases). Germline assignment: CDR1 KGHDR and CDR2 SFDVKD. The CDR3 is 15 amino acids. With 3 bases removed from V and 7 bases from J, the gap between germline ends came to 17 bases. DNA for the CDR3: TGTGCCACCAGTGATCCCGGGACTGACCTATCTGGCTACACCTTC. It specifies CATSDPGTDLSGYTF.